This T cell receptor (beta chain) emerged from a study of vaccination and CD4 T cells after COVID-19. This clonotype was seen more than once but under ten times. No antigen is known for it. Study-wide findings and caveats: In median terms, SARS-CoV-2-reactive clonotypes went from approximately 21 to 38, a nonsignificant rise. No early post-infection timepoints were studied, and convalescent patients studied were relatively few.

Time point meaning: late sampling 161 to 241 days after vaccination in three convalescent patients. Treatment of the sample: roughly 11-day PBMC culture with coronavirus spike peptide pools or control peptides (ViraFEST assay). Per well, two million PBMCs were cultured in the presence of about 10 IU/ml IL-2 and about 9.6 ug/ml peptide pools. CD4+ T cells that had been cultured provided DNA sequenced with the Oncomine TCR Beta short-read assay. TCRdb processed the PCR reads anew with MiXCR; each CDR3 protein has one entry. The repertoire holds approximately 22,000 distinct CDR3 sequences, with approximately 29% as singletons. Germline V gives CDR1 SGHTA, CDR2 FQGNSA. The V and J ends lost 2 bases and 6 bases respectively, with 26 bases between them. The CDR3 totals 18 residues.

Sequenced material: CD4+ T cells from blood, cultured in vitro, taken about 7 months after SARS-CoV-2 vaccination. This sequence was found in a human donor who had recovered from COVID-19. This chain joins TRBV7-2 and TRBJ2-7, with D perhaps matching TRBD1 (5 bases). CDR3 sequence (DNA): TGTGCCAGCAGCTTAAGTGTTTTCAGGGCTGCCCCCCCTATCGAGCAGTACTTC. As protein: CASSLSVFRAAPPIEQYF.